The entry that follows covers one TCR beta chain sequence. Its antigen is not known. This CDR3 comprises 16 residues. Per the germline V gene, CDR1 is KGHSH and CDR2 is LQKENI. V was trimmed by 3 bases and J by 4 bases, leaving 18 bases between them. Sequencing sought depths of 1 in 200,000 to 1 in 1 million T cells. The data were produced by immunoSEQ multiplex PCR, yet TCRdb's version contains in-frame clones alone and is incomplete. The sample carries about 22,000 clones, around four fifths recorded once. The sample is drawn from a study of cytotoxic CD8 clonotypes in ibrutinib-treated CLL. Study-wide context: Collecting the response samples happened after a median about eleven months of treatment, with a range of 6 to 36. Study-wide results and caveats: Sampling times (in sustained-remission versus progressing patients) were not the same.

The rearrangement links TRBV18 to TRBJ1-1, with D tentatively TRBD1 (5 bases). This receptor was identified in a human donor with chronic lymphocytic leukemia. The source material was PBMCs, sampled before ibrutinib treatment. CDR3 nucleotide sequence: TGTGCCAGCTCACCCTCGGGGGATCTGGGGTCCACTGAAGCTTTCTTT. Its protein product is CASSPSGDLGSTEAFF.